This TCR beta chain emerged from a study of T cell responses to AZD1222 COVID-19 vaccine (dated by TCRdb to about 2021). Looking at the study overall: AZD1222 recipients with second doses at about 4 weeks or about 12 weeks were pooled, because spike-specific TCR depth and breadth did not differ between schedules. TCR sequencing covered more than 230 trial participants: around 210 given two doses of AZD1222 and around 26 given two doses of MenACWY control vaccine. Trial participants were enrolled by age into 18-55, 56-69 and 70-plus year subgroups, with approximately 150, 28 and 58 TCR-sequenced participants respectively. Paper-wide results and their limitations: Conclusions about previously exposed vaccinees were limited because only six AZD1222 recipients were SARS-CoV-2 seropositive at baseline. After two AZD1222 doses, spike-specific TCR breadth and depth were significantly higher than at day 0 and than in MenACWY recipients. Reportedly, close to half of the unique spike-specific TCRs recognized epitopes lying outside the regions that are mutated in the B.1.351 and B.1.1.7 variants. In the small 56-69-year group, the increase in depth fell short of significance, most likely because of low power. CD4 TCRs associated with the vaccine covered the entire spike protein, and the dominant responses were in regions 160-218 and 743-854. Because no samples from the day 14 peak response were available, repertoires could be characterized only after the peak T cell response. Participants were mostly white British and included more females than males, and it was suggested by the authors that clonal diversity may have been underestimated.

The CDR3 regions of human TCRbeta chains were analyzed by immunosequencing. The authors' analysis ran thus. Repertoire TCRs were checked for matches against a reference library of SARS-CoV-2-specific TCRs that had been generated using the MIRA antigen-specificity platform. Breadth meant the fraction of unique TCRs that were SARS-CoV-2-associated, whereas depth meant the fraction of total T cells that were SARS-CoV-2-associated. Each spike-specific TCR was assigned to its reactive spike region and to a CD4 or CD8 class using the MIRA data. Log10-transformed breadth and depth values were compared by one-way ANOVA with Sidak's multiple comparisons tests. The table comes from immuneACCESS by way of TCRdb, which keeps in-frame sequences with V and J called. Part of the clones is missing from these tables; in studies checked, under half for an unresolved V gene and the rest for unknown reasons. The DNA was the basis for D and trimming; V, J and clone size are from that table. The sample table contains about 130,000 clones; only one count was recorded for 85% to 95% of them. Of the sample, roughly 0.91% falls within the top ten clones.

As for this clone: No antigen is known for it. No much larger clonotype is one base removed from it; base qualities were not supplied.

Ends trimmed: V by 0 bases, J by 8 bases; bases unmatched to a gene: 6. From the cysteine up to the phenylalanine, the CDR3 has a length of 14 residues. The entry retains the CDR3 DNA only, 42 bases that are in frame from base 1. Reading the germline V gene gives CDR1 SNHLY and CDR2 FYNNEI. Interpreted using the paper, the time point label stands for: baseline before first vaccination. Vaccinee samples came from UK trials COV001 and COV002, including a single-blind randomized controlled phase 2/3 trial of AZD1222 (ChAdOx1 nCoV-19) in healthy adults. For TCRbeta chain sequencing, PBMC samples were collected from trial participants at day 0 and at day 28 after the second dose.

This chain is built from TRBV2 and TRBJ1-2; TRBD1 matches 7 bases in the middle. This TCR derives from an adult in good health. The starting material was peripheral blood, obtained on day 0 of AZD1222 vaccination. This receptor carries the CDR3 CASSEAKGAGGYTF. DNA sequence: TGTGCCAGCAGTGAAGCGAAGGGGGCTGGAGGCTACACCTTC.